This T cell receptor (beta chain) was found in a study of technical replicates of blood from four donors. This CDR3 has 15 residues. The germline CDR1 and CDR2 sequences are MNHEY and SVGAGI. V was pared by 2 bases and J by 5 bases, with 8 bases of the junction left unmatched. Clones were sequenced by immunoSEQ multiplex PCR, and TCRdb holds only the in-frame ones, with some missing. The profile shows fewer than 70,000 clones, 80% to 90% of them singletons. The chain has TRBV6-5 and TRBJ1-1, with 7 positions matching TRBD1. This TCR was recovered from a human donor in good health. Some clones in this sample may be carry-over from other donors' samples. Sequencing was performed on PBMCs. The CDR3 reads CASSYNLQGGTEAFF. CDR3 DNA: TGTGCCAGCAGTTACAATCTTCAGGGGGGAACTGAAGCTTTCTTT.